A single sample is the source of the 19 T cell receptor beta chains below, sequenced in a study of Tregs in tolerant kidney transplant recipients. Profiled with immunoSEQ multiplex PCR; TCRdb holds only in-frame clones, not every one. The sample includes approximately 50,000 clones. The sequenced sample was CD4+ T cells from blood, obtained before the transplant. The receptors stem from a human donor who received a combined kidney and bone marrow transplant.

A remark on this clone: The read terminates 3 residues before the CDR3 end, so the remaining end is supplied by the germline J gene. The chain links TRBV19 to TRBJ1-1; no definite D call. The CDR3 sequence is 13 residues long. Germline CDR1 reads LNHDA; CDR2 reads SQIVND (reference sequence). V was shortened by 7 bases and J by 4 bases, with 13 bases between the two germline ends. The CDR3 is CASTPSGGTEAFF. Partial CDR3 DNA: TGTGCCAGTACCCCATCCGGCGGCACTGAA.

Comment on this clone: The sequence runs out 3 residues before the end of the CDR3; the remainder is reconstructed from the germline J gene. The chain links TRBV29-1 to TRBJ2-7; TRBD2 is a possible D gene (6 bases). Germline V gene data show CDR1 as SQVTM and CDR2 as ANQGSEA. The V end was cut by 4 bases, the J end by 1 base, with 14 bases between. This CDR3 has 14 amino acids. The sequenced CDR3 bases are TGCAGCGTTGTCCCGGGACTTCCGTCCTACGAG. Protein product: CSVVPGLPSYE. The complete CDR3 reads CSVVPGLPSYEQYF.

As for this clone: The CDR3 end is not reached by the read, which stops 3 residues before it; the germline J gene fills it in. J is TRBJ2-7 and V is TRBV20-1; 11 bases are shared with TRBD1. The ends lost 0 bases at V and 3 bases at J; junction bases unmatched: 7. Germline CDR1 and CDR2: DFQATT and SNEGSKA (reference sequence). This CDR3 contains 16 residues. CDR3 protein: CSARDPGQGADYEQYF. The sequenced CDR3 bases are TGCAGTGCTAGAGATCCCGGACAGGGGGCTGACTACGAG.

Concerning this clone: The read ends 3 residues before the CDR3 terminus; that terminus is restored from the germline J gene. The chain combines TRBV30 with TRBJ1-3, with 7 bases aligning to TRBD1. Germline-derived CDR1 and CDR2 are GTSNPN and SVGIG (reference sequence). V gave up 0 bases and J gave up 2 bases; unmatched junction bases: 4. The CDR3 totals 15 residues. The CDR3 region is CAWSVRGQTGNTIYF. The sequenced CDR3 bases are TGTGCCTGGAGTGTACGGGGACAGACTGGAAACACC.

In regard to this clone: The CDR3 end is not reached by the read, which stops 3 residues before it; the germline J gene fills it in. The chain combines TRBV19 with TRBJ1-1; 7 bases are shared with TRBD1. Trimming took 5 bases from V and 3 from J; bases not matched to a gene: 9. Germline CDR1 and CDR2: LNHDA and SQIVND (reference sequence). The CDR3 is 15 amino acids. Incomplete CDR3 DNA: TGTGCCAGTAGTGTGACAGGGTACCATGACACTGAA. Protein product: CASSVTGYHDTE. From start to end, the CDR3 is CASSVTGYHDTEAFF.

Remarks on this clone: The read ends 3 residues shy of where the CDR3 ends; the end is completed using the germline J gene. The chain couples TRBV5-6 to TRBJ1-2; 8 nucleotides match TRBD1. CDR3 length equals 14 residues. The germline V gene has CDR1 SGHDT and CDR2 YYEEEE. CDR3 protein: CASSSYDRGRGYTF. Partial CDR3 DNA: TGTGCCAGCAGCTCGTACGACAGGGGACGAGGC.

Comments on this clone: The CDR3 end is not reached by the read, which stops 3 residues before it; the germline J gene fills it in. This chain links TRBV6-2 or TRBV6-3 with TRBJ2-1; 8 bases map to TRBD1. The CDR3 is 14 residues long. Trimming took 4 bases from V and 2 from J; bases not matched to a gene: 1. Germline V gene lookup returns CDR1 MNHEY and CDR2 SVGEGT. The covered CDR3 bases are TGTGCCAGCAGTTTGGACAGGGCCTACAATGAG. Encoded protein: CASSLDRAYNE. From start to end, the CDR3 is CASSLDRAYNEQFF.

Worth noting for this clone: The sequenced fragment ends 3 residues before the CDR3 boundary, so the rest is inferred from the germline J gene. J is TRBJ1-2 and V is TRBV5-8, with unresolved D. V dropped 1 base and J dropped 0 bases, with 7 bases sitting between them. CDR1 is SGHTS and CDR2 is YDEGEE in the germline V gene. The CDR3 covers 14 residues. The DNA read from the CDR3 is TGTGCCAGCAGCTTGCGCCCAGCTAACTATGGC. This gives the protein CASSLRPANYG. The entire CDR3 protein is CASSLRPANYGYTF.

With regard to this clone: Coverage ceases 3 residues before the CDR3 finishes, and the germline J gene fills in the end. V and J are TRBV19 and TRBJ2-7; D perhaps matches TRBD2 (6 bases). Trimming removed 4 bases from V and 2 bases from J, with 12 bases in between. CDR3 length: 14 amino acids. Germline V gene lookup returns CDR1 LNHDA and CDR2 SQIVND (reference sequence). The covered CDR3 bases are TGTGCCAGTAGTAATAGCGGATTTGCCTACGAG. This translates into CASSNSGFAYE. The whole CDR3 sequence is CASSNSGFAYEQYF.

Comment on this clone: The read comes to an end 3 residues before the CDR3 does, leaving the germline J gene to fill in the end. The chain has TRBV7-6 and TRBJ2-6, with 7 positions matching TRBD1. The CDR3 totals 17 residues. Germline-derived CDR1 and CDR2 are SGHVS and FNYEAQ. The V gene end was trimmed by 5 bases and the J gene end by 2 bases; junction bases not matched to a gene: 9. The CDR3 sequence is CASSPLARGTGANVLTF. The DNA read from the CDR3 is TGTGCCAGCAGCCCTTTGGCCAGGGGGACTGGGGCCAACGTC.

With respect to this clone: From the germline J gene comes the end of the CDR3, since the read stops 3 residues before it. The chain links TRBV18 to TRBJ2-5; D may be TRBD1 (6 bases). V was shortened by 3 bases and J by 1 base, with 12 bases between the two germline ends. The germline V gene encodes CDR1 KGHSH and CDR2 LQKENI. This CDR3 is built from 15 residues. Partial CDR3 DNA: TGTGCCAGCTCACCGCAGGGGAGCGCCCAAGAGACC. Amino acids: CASSPQGSAQET. The whole CDR3 sequence is CASSPQGSAQETQYF.

On this clone itself: The read gets to within 3 residues of the CDR3 end, and the germline J gene fills in the rest. The J gene is TRBJ2-5, the V gene TRBV7-7; 10 nucleotides agree with TRBD2. V trimming: 1 base; J trimming: 6 bases; junction bases outside the gene matches: 5. Germline V lookup: CDR1 SSHAT, CDR2 FNYEAQ (reference sequence). There are 15 residues in the CDR3. Partial CDR3 DNA: TGTGCCAGCAGCTTAGGATCTAGCGGGGGACAGACC. Its translation: CASSLGSSGGQT. The full-length CDR3 reads as CASSLGSSGGQTQYF.

With respect to this clone: The read halts 3 residues ahead of the CDR3 end, with the missing end drawn from the germline J gene. The chain employs TRBV6-1 and TRBJ1-5; a weak D match, TRBD1 (5 bases). V lost 2 bases and J 1 base, leaving 9 bases between the germline ends. The CDR3 covers 15 residues. The germline CDR1 and CDR2 sequences are MNHNS and SASEGT. The CDR3: CASSELPGSNQPQHF. The sequenced part of the CDR3 DNA is TGTGCCAGCAGTGAATTGCCAGGGAGCAATCAGCCC.

As for this clone: The CDR3 end is not reached by the read, which stops 3 residues before it; the germline J gene fills it in. V is TRBV30 and J is TRBJ2-3; 7 nucleotides agree with TRBD1. The CDR3 extends over 14 amino acids. V was clipped by 5 bases and J by 8 bases; unmatched bases: 13. CDR1 is GTSNPN and CDR2 is SVGIG in the germline V gene (reference sequence). CDR3 residues: CAWDPQGLGSTQYF. CDR3 bases read: TGTGCCTGGGATCCACAGGGGTTAGGTTCTACG.

As for this clone: The read terminates 3 residues ahead of where the CDR3 ends, so the germline J gene completes it. The chain has TRBV5-1 and TRBJ2-1, with 12 bases lining up with TRBD2. The CDR3 is 16 amino acids. V lost 4 bases to trimming and J lost 7 bases; unmatched junction nucleotides: 9. Germline-derived CDR1 and CDR2 are SGHRS and YFSETQ. CDR3 sequence reads: CASSPLAGGLYNEQFF. CDR3 DNA (partial): TGCGCCAGCAGCCCGCTAGCGGGAGGGCTCTATAATGAG.

For this clone: The read falls 3 residues short of the CDR3 end, and the missing part is taken from the germline J gene. The chain employs TRBV20-1 and TRBJ2-3; D perhaps matches TRBD1 (5 bases). Germline CDR1 and CDR2: DFQATT and SNEGSKA (reference sequence). The length of the CDR3 is 11 residues. V lost 6 bases and J 5 bases, leaving 9 bases between the germline ends. The part of the CDR3 DNA that was read is TGCAGTGCCGAGACAGAAGATACG. The encoded protein is CSAETEDT. The full CDR3 reads CSAETEDTQYF.

With respect to this clone: The read ends 3 residues before the CDR3 terminus; that terminus is restored from the germline J gene. The V gene is TRBV19, the J gene TRBJ2-5; 9 bases match TRBD1. The CDR3 runs 13 residues. V was clipped by 7 bases and J by 4 bases; unmatched bases: 4. CDR1 and CDR2 from the germline V gene are LNHDA and SQIVND (reference sequence). Partial CDR3 DNA: TGTGCCAGTACCCCGGACAGGGGAGAGACC. This encodes CASTPDRGET. The complete CDR3 sequence is CASTPDRGETQYF.

Regarding this clone: The read ends 3 residues shy of where the CDR3 ends; the end is completed using the germline J gene. This chain connects TRBV23-1 to TRBJ2-7; D is undetermined. TRBV23-1 is classed as an ORF, of uncertain function. The CDR3 covers 14 residues. Trimming took 4 bases from V and 2 from J, leaving 12 bases between them. The part of the CDR3 DNA that was read is TGCGCCAGCAGTCTGAGGCTCCTAGCCTACGAG. Amino acid sequence: CASSLRLLAYE. The complete CDR3 reads CASSLRLLAYEQYF.

Concerning this clone itself: From the germline J gene comes the end of the CDR3, since the read stops 3 residues before it. The V call is TRBV7-6, the J call TRBJ2-1; 9 nucleotides match TRBD2. This CDR3 is 18 amino acids long. The junction had 13 bases not matched to a gene; V was cut back by 2 bases and J by 5 bases. Germline V lookup: CDR1 SGHVS, CDR2 FNYEAQ. The CDR3 here is CASSLPPLGSGGNNEQFF. CDR3 DNA, as far as it was read: TGTGCCAGCAGCTTACCACCTTTAGGTAGCGGGGGTAACAATGAG. The full variable domain, completed using reference TRBV7-6 and TRBJ2-1, is GAGVSQSPRYKVTKRGQDVALRCDPISGHVSLYWYRQALGQGPEFLTYFNYEAQQDKSGLPNDRFSAERPEGSISTLTIQRTEQRDSAMYRCASSLPPLGSGGNNEQFFGPGTRLTVL.